This is a list of T cell receptor beta chains from one sample in a study of PD-1 blockade in classical Hodgkin lymphoma. Here immunoSEQ multiplex PCR was the method, and the copy in TCRdb shows in-frame clones only, minus some. Of about 13,000 clones detected, roughly 90% appear once; the ten largest clones hold less than 0.6%. Material: CD4+ T cells from blood, obtained at baseline. The origin of the receptors is a human donor with classical Hodgkin lymphoma. The conserved cysteine and the conserved F or W are not part of the CDR3 here. The order of the fields is V gene, CDR3 protein.

V gene: TRBV5-4
CDR3 protein: ASSLNGETQY

V gene: TRBV2
CDR3 protein: ATASGTGGNTDTQY

V gene: TRBV19
CDR3 protein: ASSLAAGLTDTQY

V gene: TRBV7-9
CDR3 protein: ASSLGTGNNQPQH

V gene: TRBV28
CDR3 protein: ASSPLASGLSIYNEQF

V gene: TRBV19
CDR3 protein: ASSTAPGTNYNEQF

V gene: TRBV28
CDR3 protein: ASSLPGTLAKNIQY

V gene: TRBV9
CDR3 protein: ASSALTGTYNEQF

V gene: TRBV6-1
CDR3 protein: ASSIRDGIYEQY

V gene: TRBV7-9
CDR3 protein: ASSLSRESPYGYT

V gene: TRBV6-5
CDR3 protein: ASSYVGRGGDTQY

V gene: TRBV10-3
CDR3 protein: AISESGTRSYNEQF

V gene: TRBV9
CDR3 protein: ASHAQGSGLPIGCEQY

V gene: TRBV5-4
CDR3 protein: ASSGTSEYQETQY

V gene: TRBV5-1
CDR3 protein: ASSLDTGSNSPLH

V gene: TRBV5-3
CDR3 protein: ARSTSFGNTQY

V gene: TRBV13
CDR3 protein: ASSLPGQGFWGYT

V gene: TRBV2
CDR3 protein: ASSSYAGLGKNIQY

V gene: TRBV10-1
CDR3 protein: ASTSTPKRRSEQY

V gene: TRBV7-9
CDR3 protein: ASSNTGLAGTYEQY

V gene: TRBV10-3
CDR3 protein: AINQGTGNGGYT

V gene: TRBV2
CDR3 protein: ASMEGSGYEQY